This is a list of T cell receptor beta chains from one sample in a study of blood T cells in healthy people across ages. One entry per CDR3 protein results from TCRdb running MiXCR on the 5' RACE reads. Among more than 1,000,000 distinct CDR3 sequences, 20% to 25% were seen once, and the ten largest hold 0.65% to 0.75%. The data were also submitted as part of a second study, on T cells of mothers and their children.

Source material: blood. All receptors come from a girl aged 2-10 years in good health. CDR3s include the opening cysteine and the closing phenylalanine or tryptophan. D genes are given only for firm matches. Expanded clones get a size class; other rows say once, few or many, or leave the size out.

v_gene: TRBV7-9
d_gene: .
len: 15
abundance: .
j_gene: TRBJ2-5
CDR3nt: TGTGCCAGCAGCTTAGGGGAAGGGCTAGTAATGCCCCAGTACTTC
CDR3aa: CASSLGEGLVMPQYF

v_gene: TRBV6-2/TRBV6-3
d_gene: TRBD2
len: 14
abundance: few
j_gene: TRBJ2-1
CDR3nt: TGTGCCAGCAGGAGGGGACTAGGAGGCGATGAGCAGTTCTTC
CDR3aa: CASRRGLGGDEQFF

v_gene: TRBV6-6
d_gene: TRBD1
len: 14
abundance: many
j_gene: TRBJ1-1
CDR3nt: TGTGCCAGCAGTTACTCGACAGGGGGCACTGAAGCTTTCTTT
CDR3aa: CASSYSTGGTEAFF

v_gene: TRBV12-3/TRBV12-4
d_gene: TRBD1
len: 13
abundance: few
j_gene: TRBJ2-5
CDR3nt: TGTGCCAGCAGTGTAGGACAGGCAGAGACCCAGTACTTC
CDR3aa: CASSVGQAETQYF

v_gene: TRBV5-1
d_gene: .
len: 15
abundance: .
j_gene: TRBJ1-1
CDR3nt: TGCGCCAGCAGACTTAGGGACGGGGAGAACACTGAAGCTTTCTTT
CDR3aa: CASRLRDGENTEAFF

v_gene: TRBV29-1
d_gene: TRBD1
len: 12
abundance: .
j_gene: TRBJ1-2
CDR3nt: TGCAGCGTGGAGGGGACAGGTACTGGCTACACCTTC
CDR3aa: CSVEGTGTGYTF

v_gene: TRBV5-1
d_gene: TRBD2
len: 17
abundance: .
j_gene: TRBJ2-1
CDR3nt: TGCGCCGGCAGCTTGGCCACGACTAGCGGGACAATCGATGAGCAGTTCTTC
CDR3aa: CAGSLATTSGTIDEQFF

v_gene: TRBV7-8
d_gene: .
len: 14
abundance: many
j_gene: TRBJ2-7
CDR3nt: TGTGCCAGCAGCTTAACACTAGGGCGGTACGAGCAGTACTTC
CDR3aa: CASSLTLGRYEQYF

v_gene: TRBV3-1
d_gene: .
len: 14
abundance: .
j_gene: TRBJ2-5
CDR3nt: TGTGCCAGCAGCCAAGACCTAGGGGGGGAGACCCAGTACTTC
CDR3aa: CASSQDLGGETQYF

v_gene: TRBV28
d_gene: .
len: 13
abundance: .
j_gene: TRBJ1-1
CDR3nt: TGTGCCAGCAGATCATCCTGGGGCTACGGAGCTTTCTTT
CDR3aa: CASRSSWGYGAFF

v_gene: TRBV28
d_gene: TRBD1
len: 16
abundance: few
j_gene: TRBJ2-7
CDR3nt: TGTGCCAGCAGTCGCTCCCCGGGACAGGGGGCCTACGAGCAGTACTTC
CDR3aa: CASSRSPGQGAYEQYF

v_gene: TRBV3-1
d_gene: .
len: 17
abundance: few
j_gene: TRBJ2-5
CDR3nt: TGTGCCAGCAGCCAACGGATGGTGACCTCGGTAAAAGAGACCCAGTACTTC
CDR3aa: CASSQRMVTSVKETQYF

v_gene: TRBV5-1
d_gene: TRBD2
len: 19
abundance: .
j_gene: TRBJ2-3
CDR3nt: TGCGCCAGCAGCTTGGCGGGGCTAGCGGGAGTTGTGGACACAGATACGCAGTATTTT
CDR3aa: CASSLAGLAGVVDTDTQYF

v_gene: TRBV12-3/TRBV12-4
d_gene: .
len: 14
abundance: .
j_gene: TRBJ1-4
CDR3nt: TGTGCCAGCGGGGGAACAGCAACTAATGAAAAACTGTTTTTT
CDR3aa: CASGGTATNEKLFF

v_gene: TRBV29-1
d_gene: .
len: 12
abundance: .
j_gene: TRBJ2-1
CDR3nt: TGCAGCGCGCAAACGCCGTACAATGAGCAGTTCTTC
CDR3aa: CSAQTPYNEQFF

v_gene: TRBV29-1
d_gene: .
len: 9
abundance: many
j_gene: TRBJ2-5
CDR3nt: TGCAGCGCCGAAGAGACCCAGTACTTC
CDR3aa: CSAEETQYF

v_gene: TRBV5-1
d_gene: .
len: 15
abundance: .
j_gene: TRBJ2-7
CDR3nt: TGCGCCAGCAGCCTGAGCCTCAGGGAAAGCCACGAGCAGTACTTC
CDR3aa: CASSLSLRESHEQYF

v_gene: TRBV20-1
d_gene: .
len: 15
abundance: few
j_gene: TRBJ2-1
CDR3nt: TGCAGTGCTAGAGGTCCTTGGGCAGTCTACAATGAGCAGTTCTTC
CDR3aa: CSARGPWAVYNEQFF

v_gene: TRBV20-1
d_gene: .
len: 14
abundance: few
j_gene: TRBJ2-1
CDR3nt: TGCAGTGCCACCGGACAGCGACTTTACAATGAGCAGTTCTTC
CDR3aa: CSATGQRLYNEQFF

v_gene: TRBV28
d_gene: .
len: 13
abundance: few
j_gene: TRBJ2-4
CDR3nt: TGTGCCAGCCTAAGGGTCCCTGGTAACATTCAGTACTTC
CDR3aa: CASLRVPGNIQYF

v_gene: TRBV20-1
d_gene: TRBD2
len: 15
abundance: .
j_gene: TRBJ2-1
CDR3nt: TGCAGTGCTAGAACCTCAATAGCGGGGGACAATGAGCAGTTCTTC
CDR3aa: CSARTSIAGDNEQFF

v_gene: TRBV7-2
d_gene: .
len: 14
abundance: few
j_gene: TRBJ1-4
CDR3nt: TGTGCCAGCAGCCTTAGCGCAACGGGTGAAAAACTGTTTTTT
CDR3aa: CASSLSATGEKLFF

v_gene: TRBV12-3/TRBV12-4
d_gene: TRBD2
len: 20
abundance: few
j_gene: TRBJ2-5
CDR3nt: TGTGCCAGCAGTTTAGCGACCCGACTAGCGGGGGACCCTATACAAGAGACCCAGTACTTC
CDR3aa: CASSLATRLAGDPIQETQYF

v_gene: TRBV28
d_gene: TRBD1
len: 12
abundance: few
j_gene: TRBJ1-2
CDR3nt: TGTGCCAGCAGGAAAACAGGGGTCGGCTACACCTTC
CDR3aa: CASRKTGVGYTF

v_gene: TRBV28
d_gene: TRBD2
len: 16
abundance: .
j_gene: TRBJ2-3
CDR3nt: TGTGCCAGCAGTTTTAGCGGGAGGTTGGGAACAGATACGCAGTATTTT
CDR3aa: CASSFSGRLGTDTQYF

v_gene: TRBV6-5
d_gene: .
len: 15
abundance: few
j_gene: TRBJ2-3
CDR3nt: TGTGCCAGCAGTTACTCGAGTGGTTTACCAGATACGCAGTATTTT
CDR3aa: CASSYSSGLPDTQYF

v_gene: TRBV11-1
d_gene: .
len: 15
abundance: .
j_gene: TRBJ2-7
CDR3nt: TGTGCCAGCAGTCCGACCGGGTTTGGGGCCTACGAGCAGTACTTC
CDR3aa: CASSPTGFGAYEQYF

v_gene: TRBV2
d_gene: .
len: 16
abundance: .
j_gene: TRBJ1-1
CDR3nt: TGTGCCAGCAGTGACCCCAGGGTCGGATCGAACACTGAAGCTTTCTTT
CDR3aa: CASSDPRVGSNTEAFF

v_gene: TRBV29-1
d_gene: .
len: 14
abundance: .
j_gene: TRBJ1-4
CDR3nt: TGCAGCGTTTTGGACGGAGGCGGGGATGAAAAACTGTTTTTT
CDR3aa: CSVLDGGGDEKLFF

v_gene: TRBV6-1
d_gene: .
len: 13
abundance: .
j_gene: TRBJ1-3
CDR3nt: TGTGCCAGCACCTTCGGGGGATCTTACACCATATATTTT
CDR3aa: CASTFGGSYTIYF

v_gene: TRBV7-9
d_gene: .
len: 16
abundance: .
j_gene: TRBJ2-3
CDR3nt: TGTGCCAGCAGCTTAGGAGGGGTGGATACCACAGATACGCAGTATTTT
CDR3aa: CASSLGGVDTTDTQYF

v_gene: TRBV27
d_gene: .
len: 14
abundance: .
j_gene: TRBJ2-1
CDR3nt: TGTGCCAGCACTACAGGGAACTCCTACAATGAGCAGTTCTTC
CDR3aa: CASTTGNSYNEQFF

v_gene: TRBV5-1
d_gene: TRBD2
len: 16
abundance: .
j_gene: TRBJ2-1
CDR3nt: TGCGCCAGCAGCTTGAAGGTTTCGGGAGGGAACAATGAGCAGTTCTTC
CDR3aa: CASSLKVSGGNNEQFF

v_gene: TRBV19
d_gene: .
len: 16
abundance: few
j_gene: TRBJ2-6
CDR3nt: TGTGCCAGTAGGGACAGCAGTATCTCTGGGGCCAACGTCCTGACTTTC
CDR3aa: CASRDSSISGANVLTF

v_gene: TRBV5-1
d_gene: .
len: 15
abundance: few
j_gene: TRBJ2-1
CDR3nt: TGCGCCAGCAGCCGGGGTGGACTGGGTTACAATGAGCAGTTCTTC
CDR3aa: CASSRGGLGYNEQFF

v_gene: TRBV28
d_gene: .
len: 16
abundance: .
j_gene: TRBJ2-3
CDR3nt: TGTGCCAGCAGTTTATACTTTTCCGGACGCACAGATACGCAGTATTTT
CDR3aa: CASSLYFSGRTDTQYF

v_gene: TRBV7-2
d_gene: TRBD2
len: 16
abundance: few
j_gene: TRBJ2-5
CDR3nt: TGTGCCAGCAGACCTGGGACTAGCGGGAGCGGGGAGACCCAGTACTTC
CDR3aa: CASRPGTSGSGETQYF

v_gene: TRBV7-2
d_gene: .
len: 15
abundance: .
j_gene: TRBJ2-5
CDR3nt: TGTGCCAGCAGCCTACTGGCAGGGAGGTCAGAGACCCAGTACTTC
CDR3aa: CASSLLAGRSETQYF

v_gene: TRBV20-1
d_gene: .
len: 13
abundance: few
j_gene: TRBJ2-1
CDR3nt: TGCAGTGCTAATCGGGACAAATACAATGAGCAGTTCTTC
CDR3aa: CSANRDKYNEQFF

v_gene: TRBV5-1
d_gene: .
len: 16
abundance: .
j_gene: TRBJ2-4
CDR3nt: TGCGCCAGCAGCACCGGCCGGACCGGGGGGCCTGACATTCAGTACTTC
CDR3aa: CASSTGRTGGPDIQYF

v_gene: TRBV6-1
d_gene: .
len: 14
abundance: .
j_gene: TRBJ2-1
CDR3nt: TGTGCCAGCAGTGAAGTTCCCAGAAACAATGAGCAGTTCTTC
CDR3aa: CASSEVPRNNEQFF

v_gene: TRBV5-5
d_gene: TRBD1
len: 16
abundance: .
j_gene: TRBJ2-2
CDR3nt: TGTGCCAGCAGCTTGGAGGGGGCGGTGAGCACCGGGGAGCTGTTTTTT
CDR3aa: CASSLEGAVSTGELFF

v_gene: TRBV12-5
d_gene: .
len: 15
abundance: few
j_gene: TRBJ1-5
CDR3nt: TGTGCTAGTGGTTTGGTACCCTCCCTCAATCAGCCCCAGCATTTT
CDR3aa: CASGLVPSLNQPQHF

v_gene: TRBV10-3
d_gene: .
len: 16
abundance: .
j_gene: TRBJ1-1
CDR3nt: TGTGCCGCCCGGAGGAATGAAGGGAAGGGGGACACTGAAGCTTTCTTT
CDR3aa: CAARRNEGKGDTEAFF

v_gene: TRBV4-3
d_gene: TRBD1
len: 20
abundance: few
j_gene: TRBJ1-5
CDR3nt: TGCGCCAGCAGCCAAGAAAAGATATTCCCCCAGGGGGCCGGCAATCAGCCCCGGCATTTT
CDR3aa: CASSQEKIFPQGAGNQPRHF

v_gene: TRBV7-9
d_gene: TRBD1
len: 16
abundance: .
j_gene: TRBJ2-5
CDR3nt: TGTGCCAGCAGCTTTCTAAAGGACAGGGGAGCAGAGACCCAGTACTTC
CDR3aa: CASSFLKDRGAETQYF

v_gene: TRBV19
d_gene: TRBD2
len: 16
abundance: few
j_gene: TRBJ2-1
CDR3nt: TGTGCCAGTAGTTTCACTAGCGGGAGCTCCTACAATGAGCAGTTCTTC
CDR3aa: CASSFTSGSSYNEQFF

v_gene: TRBV20-1
d_gene: .
len: 13
abundance: few
j_gene: TRBJ2-5
CDR3nt: TGCAGTGTTTACCCGGACTCCCCAGAGACCCAGTACTTC
CDR3aa: CSVYPDSPETQYF

v_gene: TRBV29-1
d_gene: .
len: 13
abundance: few
j_gene: TRBJ1-1
CDR3nt: TGCAGCGTTAAGGGGGTAGTATGGACTGAAGCTTTCTTT
CDR3aa: CSVKGVVWTEAFF

v_gene: TRBV18
d_gene: .
len: 13
abundance: .
j_gene: TRBJ1-3
CDR3nt: TGTGCCAGCTCACCACTTGAAGTAAACACCATATATTTT
CDR3aa: CASSPLEVNTIYF

v_gene: TRBV6-6
d_gene: TRBD2
len: 14
abundance: .
j_gene: TRBJ2-4
CDR3nt: TGTGCCAGCCGCGGACTAGCGGGAGAAAACATTCAGTACTTC
CDR3aa: CASRGLAGENIQYF

v_gene: TRBV4-1
d_gene: .
len: 15
abundance: few
j_gene: TRBJ2-7
CDR3nt: TGCGCCAGCAGCCTCCGATTCCCCCAATTTTACGAGCAGTACTTC
CDR3aa: CASSLRFPQFYEQYF

v_gene: TRBV27
d_gene: .
len: 13
abundance: .
j_gene: TRBJ2-5
CDR3nt: TGTGCCAGCAGTGCGAACACCGACTCGGCATCGTACTTC
CDR3aa: CASSANTDSASYF

v_gene: TRBV11-2
d_gene: .
len: 15
abundance: .
j_gene: TRBJ2-1
CDR3nt: TGTGCCAGCAGCGACAGGACGCCTGAGTACAATGAGCAGTTCTTC
CDR3aa: CASSDRTPEYNEQFF

v_gene: TRBV20-1
d_gene: TRBD2
len: 16
abundance: .
j_gene: TRBJ2-3
CDR3nt: TGCAGTGCCGCGAGGGGACTAGCGGGATCCACAGATACGCAGTATTTT
CDR3aa: CSAARGLAGSTDTQYF

v_gene: TRBV29-1
d_gene: .
len: 12
abundance: few
j_gene: TRBJ2-1
CDR3nt: TGCAGCGTTGACCGGCGAGGGGATGAGCAGTTCTTC
CDR3aa: CSVDRRGDEQFF

v_gene: TRBV7-2
d_gene: .
len: 15
abundance: .
j_gene: TRBJ1-5
CDR3nt: TGTGCCAGCAGCTTACCCGGACCGAGCAATCAGCCCCAGCATTTT
CDR3aa: CASSLPGPSNQPQHF

v_gene: TRBV7-9
d_gene: .
len: 12
abundance: .
j_gene: TRBJ2-5
CDR3nt: TGTGCCGGAAGCAGGGGCCAAGAGACCCAGTACTTC
CDR3aa: CAGSRGQETQYF

v_gene: TRBV28
d_gene: .
len: 17
abundance: .
j_gene: TRBJ2-1
CDR3nt: TGTGCCAGCAGTTTTCCCTCCTCTGGGTGGGGAGGCAATGAGCAGTTCTTC
CDR3aa: CASSFPSSGWGGNEQFF

v_gene: TRBV12-3/TRBV12-4
d_gene: .
len: 16
abundance: few
j_gene: TRBJ2-2
CDR3nt: TGTGCCAGCAGTTTACGACACCTAGAAGACACCGGGGAGCTGTTTTTT
CDR3aa: CASSLRHLEDTGELFF